Presented here are 18 T cell receptor beta chains from one specimen sequenced in a study of blood T cell repertoires in COVID-19. Profiled with immunoSEQ multiplex PCR; TCRdb holds only in-frame clones, not every one. The sample has fewer than 250,000 clones, approximately 80% seen once. The sequenced material came from peripheral blood. These receptors all stem from a woman in her seventies with acute or convalescent COVID-19.

The V and J genes are TRBV15 and TRBJ1-1, with 8 bases identical to TRBD1. J gave up 6 bases and V 4 bases, and 10 bases lay outside the gene matches. Germline CDR1 is LNHNV and CDR2 is YYDKDF (reference sequence). This CDR3 has 15 amino acids. The CDR3 DNA follows: TGTGCCACCAGCACAGAGAGACAGGGGAGGGCTGAAGCTTTCTTT. It codes for CATSTERQGRAEAFF.

This clone appeared once. A read error may account for a junction end that differs from germline. This chain links TRBV30 with TRBJ2-5; maybe TRBD2 (6 bases). This CDR3 region has 13 residues. CDR1 is GTSNPN, CDR2 SVGIG, per germline (reference sequence). This chain's CDR3 is CAGRRQGRETQYF. The CDR3 nucleotides are TGTGCCGGGAGGAGGCAGGGAAGGGAGACCCAGTACTTC.

The sample holds a few counts of this clone. The chain is built from TRBV5-6 and TRBJ1-2, with a weak D call TRBD1 (5 bases). In germline, CDR1 is SGHDT, CDR2 YYEEEE. V was trimmed by 1 base and J by 2 bases, leaving 15 bases between them. The CDR3 runs to 16 residues. The CDR3 DNA reads as TGTGCCAGCAGCTTGAATGGTGACAGAGCAAACTATGGCTACACCTTC. Its protein is CASSLNGDRANYGYTF.

The chain links TRBV6-5 to TRBJ1-2; D is unclear. Trimming pared 4 bases from V and 6 bases from J, leaving 12 bases between. Germline values: CDR1 MNHEY, CDR2 SVGAGI. This CDR3 has 13 residues. This chain's CDR3 is CASSSPYINGYTF. CDR3 nucleotides: TGTGCCAGCAGTTCGCCATACATCAATGGCTACACCTTC.

The chain couples TRBV7-9 to TRBJ2-5; perhaps TRBD1 as D (5 bases). Trimming took off 1 base at V and 5 bases at J, with 20 bases between the two ends. Germline CDR1 is SEHNR and CDR2 is FQNEAQ (reference sequence). The CDR3 has 17 amino acids. The CDR3 loop reads CASSLGLSAGSSETQYF. For the CDR3, the DNA is TGTGCCAGCAGCTTAGGACTTTCGGCAGGGTCAAGTGAGACCCAGTACTTC. The variable domain in full, with the rest retrieved from reference TRBV7-9 and TRBJ2-5, is DTGVSQNPRHKITKRGQNVTFRCDPISEHNRLYWYRQTLGQGPEFLTYFQNEAQLEKSRLLSDRFSAERPKGSFSTLEIQRTEQGDSAMYLCASSLGLSAGSSETQYFGPGTRLLVL.

The rearrangement uses TRBV2 and TRBJ1-6; 7 nucleotides align to TRBD1. Germline CDR1 is SNHLY and CDR2 is FYNNEI. The CDR3 has 15 residues. V dropped 6 bases and J dropped 0; count of bases not matched to a gene: 2. As DNA, the CDR3 is TGTGCCAGCAGGGACAGGAGCTCCTATAATTCACCCCTCCACTTT. Translated, it gives CASRDRSSYNSPLHF.

This clone was counted once. This chain joins TRBV5-4 and TRBJ2-4; TRBD1 might be the D (6 bases). There are 15 residues in the CDR3. V was cut by 3 bases and J by 0 bases, with 10 bases left in between. The germline gives CDR1 SGHNT, CDR2 YYREEE (reference sequence). The CDR3 reads CASSSGQLAKNIQYF. The CDR3 DNA follows: TGTGCCAGCAGCTCCGGACAGTTAGCCAAAAACATTCAGTACTTC.

V gene TRBV29-1 combines with J gene TRBJ2-2; 11 nucleotides match TRBD1. The CDR3 spans 14 residues. Germline V CDR1 and CDR2: SQVTM, ANQGSEA. V lost 6 bases to trimming and J lost 5 bases; unmatched junction nucleotides: 5. The CDR3 protein is CSVTGQGGTGELFF. As DNA, the CDR3 is TGCAGCGTAACGGGACAGGGGGGGACCGGGGAGCTGTTTTTT.

This chain connects TRBV2 to TRBJ2-1; no clear D gene. Germline V CDR1 and CDR2: SNHLY, FYNNEI. The CDR3 spans 14 residues. The germline V and J ends were trimmed by 1 base and 7 bases, with 11 bases remaining between them. CDR3 in DNA: TGTGCCAGCAGTGAAGGTGGTGCAGGAAATGAGCAGTTCTTC. Amino acid sequence: CASSEGGAGNEQFF.

The gene calls are TRBV12-3 or TRBV12-4 and TRBJ1-2; no definite D call. The V end was cut by 3 bases, the J end by 4 bases, with 3 bases between. CDR3 length: 11 residues. CDR3 in amino acids: CASSFRYGYTF. The CDR3 DNA reads TGTGCCAGCAGTTTCCGCTATGGCTACACCTTC.

The rearrangement links TRBV6-6 to TRBJ1-1; 10 bases fit TRBD1. V dropped 7 bases and J dropped 5; count of bases not matched to a gene: 13. This CDR3 has 16 residues. Germline CDR1 reads MNHNY; CDR2 reads SVGAGI (reference sequence). The CDR3 DNA reads as TGTGCCAGCACTCTCTTTACCGGGACAGGGGTAACTGAAGCTTTCTTT. Its protein product is CASTLFTGTGVTEAFF.

CDR3 amino acids: CASSYQGRAGELFF. Written as DNA, the CDR3 is TGTGCCAGCAGCTATCAGGGTAGGGCCGGGGAGCTGTTTTTT. The chain employs TRBV5-4 and TRBJ2-2; TRBD1 is a possible D gene (5 bases). Deletions cut 3 bases from V and 6 bases from J, with 12 bases between. Germline CDR1 is SGHNT and CDR2 is YYREEE (reference sequence). This CDR3 has 14 amino acids. Full variable domain (rest looked up from reference TRBV5-4 and TRBJ2-2): ETGVTQSPTHLIKTRGQQVTLRCSSQSGHNTVSWYQQALGQGPQFIFQYYREEENGRGNFPPRFSGLQFPNYSSELNVNALELDDSALYLCASSYQGRAGELFFGEGSRLTVL.

In this sample, this clone turned up once. V usage is TRBV12-3 or TRBV12-4 and J usage is TRBJ2-7, with TRBD1 as a possible D gene (5 bases). V gave up 6 bases and J gave up 4 bases, with 10 bases separating them. The CDR3 has 12 amino acids. Here the CDR3 reads CASRGQVYEQYF. The CDR3 DNA sequence: TGTGCCAGCAGGGGGCAAGTTTACGAGCAGTACTTC.

This chain connects TRBV6-2 or TRBV6-3 to TRBJ2-1; 10 bases are shared with TRBD2. V lost 7 bases and J lost 12; bases outside the gene matches: 12. The CDR3 runs to 14 residues. Germline loops: CDR1 MNHEY, CDR2 SVGEGT. CDR3 loop: CASNPRGAGGRQFF. DNA of the CDR3: TGTGCCAGCAACCCCCGGGGAGCGGGGGGGAGGCAGTTCTTC.

The chain links TRBV19 to TRBJ1-6, with D perhaps matching TRBD1 (6 bases). Germline V gene sequence: CDR1 LNHDA, CDR2 SQIVND (reference sequence). CDR3 length: 15 amino acids. Trimming removed 3 bases from V and 5 bases from J, with 11 bases in between. The CDR3 coding sequence is TGTGCCAGTAGTATTTCCGGGACAAATAATTCACCCCTCCACTTT. This translates into CASSISGTNNSPLHF.

This clone was seen only once. The V call is TRBV5-1, the J call TRBJ1-5, with TRBD1 identical over 10 bases. J was trimmed by 5 bases and V by 2 bases; bases with no gene match: 7. The CDR3 loop spans 16 amino acids. Germline V CDR1 and CDR2: SGHRS, YFSETQ. The CDR3 sequence: CASSLTGTGVDQPQHF. In DNA form, the CDR3 reads TGCGCCAGCAGCTTAACCGGGACAGGGGTAGATCAGCCCCAGCATTTT.

The V gene is TRBV2, the J gene TRBJ1-4; no firm D call. Trimming cost V 10 bases and J 3 bases, with 12 bases left between them. Germline V gene sequence: CDR1 SNHLY, CDR2 FYNNEI. This CDR3 is built from 13 residues. The CDR3 DNA sequence: TGTGCCACGCACAGCATTCCTAATGAAAAACTGTTTTTT. This gives the protein CATHSIPNEKLFF.

This chain uses TRBV11-2 with TRBJ2-5; D perhaps matches TRBD1 (5 bases). Between the trimmed V and J ends, which lost 5 bases and 5 bases, there was a span of 9 bases. CDR1 is SGHAT, CDR2 FQNNGV, per germline. CDR3 length: 12 amino acids. The CDR3 DNA follows: TGTGCCAGCAGCCCAGGGTCGGAGACCCAGTACTTC. As protein: CASSPGSETQYF.